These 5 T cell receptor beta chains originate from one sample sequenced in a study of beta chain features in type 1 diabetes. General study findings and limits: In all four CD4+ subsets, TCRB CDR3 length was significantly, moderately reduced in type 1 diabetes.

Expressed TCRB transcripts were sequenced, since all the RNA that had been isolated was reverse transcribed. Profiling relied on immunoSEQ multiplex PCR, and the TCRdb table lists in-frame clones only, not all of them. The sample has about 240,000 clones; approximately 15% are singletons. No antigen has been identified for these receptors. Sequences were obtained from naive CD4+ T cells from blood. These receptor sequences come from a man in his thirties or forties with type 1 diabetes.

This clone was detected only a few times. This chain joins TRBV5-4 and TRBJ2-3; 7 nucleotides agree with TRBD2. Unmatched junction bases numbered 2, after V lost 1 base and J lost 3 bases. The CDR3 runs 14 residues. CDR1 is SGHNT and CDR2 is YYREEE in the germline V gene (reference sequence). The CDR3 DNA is TGTGCCAGCAGCTTGAAAGCGGGGACAGATACGCAGTATTTT. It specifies CASSLKAGTDTQYF. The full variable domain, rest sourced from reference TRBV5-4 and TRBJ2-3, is ETGVTQSPTHLIKTRGQQVTLRCSSQSGHNTVSWYQQALGQGPQFIFQYYREEENGRGNFPPRFSGLQFPNYSSELNVNALELDDSALYLCASSLKAGTDTQYFGPGTRLTVL.

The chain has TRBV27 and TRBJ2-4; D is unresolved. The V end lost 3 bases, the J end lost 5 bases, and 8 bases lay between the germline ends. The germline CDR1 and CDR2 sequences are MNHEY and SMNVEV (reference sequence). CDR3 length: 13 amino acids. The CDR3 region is CASSLRFQNIQYF. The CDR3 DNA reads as TGTGCCAGCAGTTTGAGATTCCAAAACATTCAGTACTTC.

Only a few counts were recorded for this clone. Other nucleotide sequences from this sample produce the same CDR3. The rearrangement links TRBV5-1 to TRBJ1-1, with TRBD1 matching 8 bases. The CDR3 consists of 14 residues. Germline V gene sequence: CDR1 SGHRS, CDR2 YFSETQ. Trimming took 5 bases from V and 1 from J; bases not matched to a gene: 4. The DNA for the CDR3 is TGCGCCAGCAGTTTGACAGGGGCGAACACTGAAGCTTTCTTT. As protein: CASSLTGANTEAFF.

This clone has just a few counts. CDR3 in DNA: TGTGCCAGCAGCTTTGCGGGAGGGGGGGAGACCCAGTACTTC. This gives the protein CASSFAGGGETQYF. The rearrangement joins TRBV11-2 to TRBJ2-5, with TRBD2 matching over 9 bases. The V and J ends lost 3 bases and 5 bases, in that order; junction bases with no gene match: 4. The CDR3 loop spans 14 amino acids. From germline, CDR1 is SGHAT and CDR2 FQNNGV. Based on the CDR3 plus reference TRBV11-2 and TRBJ2-5, the full variable domain is EAGVAQSPRYKIIEKRQSVAFWCNPISGHATLYWYQQILGQGPKLLIQFQNNGVVDDSQLPKDRFSAERLKGVDSTLKIQPAKLEDSAVYLCASSFAGGGETQYFGPGTRLLVL.

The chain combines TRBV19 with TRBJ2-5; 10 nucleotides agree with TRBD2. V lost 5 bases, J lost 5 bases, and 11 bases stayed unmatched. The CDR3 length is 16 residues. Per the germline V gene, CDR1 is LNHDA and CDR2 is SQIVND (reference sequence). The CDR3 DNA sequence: TGTGCCAGTAGTTCCCAACTAGCGGGAATGGGGGAGACCCAGTACTTC. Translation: CASSSQLAGMGETQYF.